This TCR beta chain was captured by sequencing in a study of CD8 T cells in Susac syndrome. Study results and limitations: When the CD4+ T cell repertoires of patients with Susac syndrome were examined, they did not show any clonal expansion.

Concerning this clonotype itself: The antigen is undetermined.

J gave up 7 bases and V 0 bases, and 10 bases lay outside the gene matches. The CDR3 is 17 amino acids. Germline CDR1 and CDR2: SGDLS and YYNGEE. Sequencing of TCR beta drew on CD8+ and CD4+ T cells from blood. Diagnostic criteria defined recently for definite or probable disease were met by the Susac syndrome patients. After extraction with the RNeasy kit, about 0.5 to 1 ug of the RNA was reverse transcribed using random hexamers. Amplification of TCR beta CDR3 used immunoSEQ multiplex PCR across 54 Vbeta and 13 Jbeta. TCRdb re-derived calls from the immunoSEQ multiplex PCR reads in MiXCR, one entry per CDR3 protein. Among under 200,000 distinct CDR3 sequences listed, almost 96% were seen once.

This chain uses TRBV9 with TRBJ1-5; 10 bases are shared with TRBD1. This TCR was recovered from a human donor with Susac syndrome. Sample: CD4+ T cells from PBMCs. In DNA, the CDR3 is TGTGCCAGCAGCGTAGCCACCGAGGACAGGGGGAGCCAGCCCCAGCATTTT. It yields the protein CASSVATEDRGSQPQHF.